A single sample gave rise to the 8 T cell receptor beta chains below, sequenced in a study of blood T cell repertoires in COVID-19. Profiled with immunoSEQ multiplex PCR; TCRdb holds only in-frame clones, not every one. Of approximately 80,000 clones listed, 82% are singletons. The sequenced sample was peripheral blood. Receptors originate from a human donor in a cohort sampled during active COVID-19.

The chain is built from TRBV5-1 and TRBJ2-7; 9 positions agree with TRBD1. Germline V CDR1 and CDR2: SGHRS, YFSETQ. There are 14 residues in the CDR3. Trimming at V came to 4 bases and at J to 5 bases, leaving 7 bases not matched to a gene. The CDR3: CASSGTGGPDEQYF. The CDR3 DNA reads TGCGCCAGCAGCGGTACAGGGGGCCCAGACGAGCAGTACTTC.

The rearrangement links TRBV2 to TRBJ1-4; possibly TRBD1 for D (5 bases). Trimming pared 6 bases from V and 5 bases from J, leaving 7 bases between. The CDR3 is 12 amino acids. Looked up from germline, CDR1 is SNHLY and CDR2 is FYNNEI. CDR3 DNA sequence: TGTGCCAGCAGCTGGGGCAATGAAAAACTGTTTTTT. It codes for CASSWGNEKLFF.

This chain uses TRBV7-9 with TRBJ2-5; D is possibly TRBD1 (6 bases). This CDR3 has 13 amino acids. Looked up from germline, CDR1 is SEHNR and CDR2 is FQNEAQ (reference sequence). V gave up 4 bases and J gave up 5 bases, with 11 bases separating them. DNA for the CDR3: TGTGCCAGCAGCTCCACAGGGCTCGAGACCCAGTACTTC. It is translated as CASSSTGLETQYF.

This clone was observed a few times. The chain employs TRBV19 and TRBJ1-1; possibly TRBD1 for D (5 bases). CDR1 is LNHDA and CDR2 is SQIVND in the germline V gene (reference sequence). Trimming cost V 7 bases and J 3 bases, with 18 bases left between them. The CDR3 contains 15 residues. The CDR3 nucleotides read TGTGCCAGTAAGCGCCCCCAGGGCGAGTACACTGAAGCTTTCTTT. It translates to CASKRPQGEYTEAFF.

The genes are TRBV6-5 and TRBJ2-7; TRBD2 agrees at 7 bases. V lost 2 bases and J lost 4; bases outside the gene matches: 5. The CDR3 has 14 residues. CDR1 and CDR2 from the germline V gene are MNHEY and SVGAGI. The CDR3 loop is CASSYGGGLYEQYF. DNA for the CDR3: TGTGCCAGCAGTTACGGCGGGGGACTTTACGAGCAGTACTTC.

CDR3 residues: CASSLGGLVSTDTQYF. The CDR3 DNA reads TGTGCCAGCAGCCTCGGGGGACTAGTGAGCACAGATACGCAGTATTTT. The chain recombines TRBV7-3 with TRBJ2-3; 8 bases agree with TRBD2. The CDR3 loop spans 16 amino acids. The V and J ends lost 5 bases and 0 bases, in that order; junction bases with no gene match: 7. Looked up from germline, CDR1 is SGHTA and CDR2 is FQGTGA.

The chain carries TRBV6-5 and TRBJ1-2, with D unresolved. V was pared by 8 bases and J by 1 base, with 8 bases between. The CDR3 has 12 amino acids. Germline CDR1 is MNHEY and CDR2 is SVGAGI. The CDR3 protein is CASLAVNYGYTF. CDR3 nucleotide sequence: TGTGCCAGCCTTGCGGTTAACTATGGCTACACCTTC.

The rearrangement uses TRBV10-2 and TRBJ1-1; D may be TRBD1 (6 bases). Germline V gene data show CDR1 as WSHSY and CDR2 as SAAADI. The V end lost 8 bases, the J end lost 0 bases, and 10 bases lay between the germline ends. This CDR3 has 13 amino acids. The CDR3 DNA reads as TGCGCCAGCTTGGGACACTTGAACACTGAAGCTTTCTTT. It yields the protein CASLGHLNTEAFF.